This passage covers 8 T cell receptor beta chains from one sample sequenced in a study of blood T cell repertoires in COVID-19. The table came from immunoSEQ multiplex PCR; TCRdb's copy has only in-frame clones and leaves some out. The sample includes around 400,000 clones, 70% to 90% of them seen just once. Sequenced sample: peripheral blood. Every receptor here comes from a man in his forties with acute or convalescent COVID-19.

J is TRBJ1-1 and V is TRBV6-6; 10 bases are shared with TRBD1. V shed 6 bases and J 1 base; nucleotides not matched to a gene: 5. CDR3 length equals 15 residues. Germline loops: CDR1 MNHNY, CDR2 SVGAGI (reference sequence). DNA of the CDR3: TGTGCCAGCAGACCTGGACAGGGGGAGAACACTGAAGCTTTCTTT. It specifies CASRPGQGENTEAFF.

This chain links TRBV3-1 (or the pseudogene TRBV3-2) with TRBJ1-3; D is unresolved. The germline V gene has CDR1 LGHDT and CDR2 YNNKEL (reference sequence). V shed 1 base and J shed 0 bases, with 10 bases lying between them. The length of the CDR3 is 16 residues. The CDR3 sequence is CASSQVRHHSGNTIYF. The CDR3 DNA is TGTGCCAGCAGCCAAGTACGACACCACTCTGGAAACACCATATATTTT.

The V gene is TRBV29-1, the J gene TRBJ1-1; 7 bases align to TRBD1. CDR1 SQVTM and CDR2 ANQGSEA come from the germline V gene. Germline trimming cut 6 bases from V and 3 bases from J; bases unmatched to any gene: 10. This CDR3 region has 14 residues. This CDR3 reads CSVQPDRDYTEAFF. The DNA for the CDR3 is TGCAGCGTCCAACCTGACAGGGACTACACTGAAGCTTTCTTT.

The rearrangement uses TRBV6-5 and TRBJ2-3; 9 nucleotides align to TRBD2. This CDR3 has 15 amino acids. CDR1 MNHEY and CDR2 SVGAGI come from the germline V gene. V lost 1 base to trimming and J lost 3 bases; unmatched junction nucleotides: 2. In DNA form, the CDR3 reads TGTGCCAGCAGTTACTATACTAGCGGGACAGATACGCAGTATTTT. It codes for CASSYYTSGTDTQYF.

Only a few counts were recorded for this clone. The chain employs TRBV18 and TRBJ2-3; 7 bases map to TRBD2. Germline V lookup: CDR1 KGHSH, CDR2 LQKENI. The CDR3 has 14 residues. V trimming: 4 bases; J trimming: 3 bases; junction bases outside the gene matches: 4. DNA for the CDR3: TGTGCCAGCTCACGATTCGGGGGGACAGATACGCAGTATTTT. Translating gives CASSRFGGTDTQYF.

V is TRBV5-1 and J is TRBJ2-7, with TRBD1 matching 10 bases. The trim removed 4 bases at V and 6 bases at J, leaving 10 bases unmatched. The CDR3 contains 15 residues. The germline gives CDR1 SGHRS, CDR2 YFSETQ. CDR3: CASSTDRGPGAEQYF. The CDR3 DNA reads TGCGCCAGCAGCACCGACAGGGGGCCGGGGGCCGAGCAGTACTTC.

This chain joins TRBV5-1 and TRBJ2-1, with 9 positions matching TRBD2. The V gene's germline CDR1 is SGHRS and CDR2 YFSETQ. Trimming removed 6 bases from V and 0 bases from J; junction bases left unmatched: 4. This CDR3 has 15 residues. The CDR3 DNA reads as TGCGCCAGCAAATTAGCGGGGGTCTCCTACAATGAGCAGTTCTTC. This translates into CASKLAGVSYNEQFF.

This rearrangement joins TRBV7-9 to TRBJ2-7; TRBD2 matches 12 bases. CDR1 is SEHNR, CDR2 FQNEAQ, per germline (reference sequence). The CDR3 runs to 16 residues. The V and J ends lost 5 bases and 5 bases, in that order; junction bases with no gene match: 10. The CDR3 DNA is TGTGCCAGCAGCCTCGACCCGACTAGCGGGAGTAACGAGCAGTACTTC. Its translation: CASSLDPTSGSNEQYF.